The rows below give T cell receptor beta chains drawn from one sample of a study of blood T cell repertoires in COVID-19. This table comes from immunoSEQ multiplex PCR, and its TCRdb copy is limited to in-frame clones, with some not included. The data contain 50,000 to 60,000 clones, 65% to 90% of them singletons. Material for sequencing was peripheral blood. The receptors stem from a human donor in a cohort sampled during active COVID-19. Both conserved end residues are part of each CDR3. The order of the fields is clone size, V gene, J gene, D gene, CDR3 DNA, CDR3 protein. The D gene is left open where the match is weak. Part of the rows lack a size; the others show once, few, many or a class for expanded clones.

>once|TRBV19|TRBJ1-3|TRBD1
TGTGCCAGTAGTCGGGGGACAGGGGATGCTGGAAACACCATATATTTT
CASSRGTGDAGNTIYF
>-|TRBV7-2|TRBJ2-7|-
TGTGCCAGCAGCTTACAGCGGGCGTACGAGCAGTACTTC
CASSLQRAYEQYF
>few|TRBV12-3/TRBV12-4|TRBJ2-3|-
TGTGCCAGCAGTTTATGGACTGGAGATACGCAGTATTTT
CASSLWTGDTQYF
>-|TRBV28|TRBJ2-1|-
TGTGCCAGCAGTTTATTAGGGGGGGGGAGGATCAATGAGCAGTTCTTC
CASSLLGGGRINEQFF
>-|TRBV10-2|TRBJ2-7|-
TGCGCCAGCAGGGACATAGCCTACGAGCAGTACTTC
CASRDIAYEQYF
>-|TRBV28|TRBJ2-7|-
TGTGCCAGCAGCTCCCTCAGGGGATACGAGCAGTACTTC
CASSSLRGYEQYF
>-|TRBV5-3|TRBJ1-2|-
-
CARSPRQGTMATPSAGDYGYTF
>-|TRBV11-2|TRBJ1-5|-
TGTGCCAGCAGCCAGGGGATAGGTCAGCCCCAGCATTTT
CASSQGIGQPQHF
>-|TRBV7-2|TRBJ2-2|TRBD2
TGTGCCAGCAGCTTATCGCACCTTGGCGGGAGGAGCGGGGAGCTGTTTTTT
CASSLSHLGGRSGELFF
>-|TRBV9|TRBJ2-5|TRBD2
TGTGCCAGCAGCCTCCGACTAGCGGGAGAAGGCCGGTATCACTTC
CASSLRLAGEGRYHF
>-|TRBV19|TRBJ2-1|-
TGTGCCAGTCAAGGACTGCGTAGTCCTCAGTTCTTC
CASQGLRSPQFF
>-|TRBV27|TRBJ2-3|-
TGTGCCAGCAGTTTTCGGGGTAGCACAGATACGCAGTATTTT
CASSFRGSTDTQYF
>-|TRBV5-1|TRBJ2-1|TRBD2
TGCGCCAGCAGCTTGGCTAGCGGGAGCCGCTCCTACAATGAGCAGTTCTTC
CASSLASGSRSYNEQFF
>-|TRBV9|TRBJ1-1|TRBD1
TGTGCCAGCAGCGCCCGACAGGGGGCTGTCACTGAAGCTTTCTTT
CASSARQGAVTEAFF
>-|TRBV19|TRBJ2-7|-
TGTGCCAGTAGTTCCCAGCGGAGCTACTACGAGCAGTACTTC
CASSSQRSYYEQYF
>-|TRBV4-2|TRBJ1-1|-
TGTGCCAGCAGCCAAGATAATCAGGACTTGTACACTGAAGCTTTCTTT
CASSQDNQDLYTEAFF
>once|TRBV9|TRBJ2-5|TRBD1
TGTGCCAGCAGCGCCATGACAGGGACCCAAGAGACCCAGTACTTC
CASSAMTGTQETQYF
>-|TRBV27|TRBJ2-5|TRBD2
TGTGCCAGCAGGATGAGCGGGAGCGGAGAGACCCAGTACTTC
CASRMSGSGETQYF
>-|TRBV4-2|TRBJ1-4|TRBD1
TGTGCCAGCAGCCAAGTGGGTGGACAGGGAGTCAATGAAAAACTGTTTTTT
CASSQVGGQGVNEKLFF
>-|TRBV25-1|TRBJ1-3|-
TGTGCCAGCAGTGAAGGAACCTCGGGAGGAAACACCATATATTTT
CASSEGTSGGNTIYF
>-|TRBV28|TRBJ1-2|-
TGTGCCAGCAGTTTCCTGGGAGGGGGGGTTTATGGCTACACCTTC
CASSFLGGGVYGYTF
>-|TRBV12-3/TRBV12-4|TRBJ1-1|-
TGTGCCAGCAGTTTACTCCTGAACACTGAAGCTTTCTTT
CASSLLLNTEAFF
>-|TRBV7-2|TRBJ1-4|TRBD1
TGTGCCAGCAGCTTTCGGACAGGACCTAATGAAAAACTGTTTTTT
CASSFRTGPNEKLFF
>once|TRBV5-4|TRBJ1-1|-
TGTGCCAGCAGCATGGTTATGAACACTGAAGCTTTCTTT
CASSMVMNTEAFF
>-|TRBV18|TRBJ2-4|-
TGTGCCAGCTCACCCGCGGCAGGGGCCAAAAACATTCAGTACTTC
CASSPAAGAKNIQYF
>-|TRBV2|TRBJ1-2|-
TGTGCCAGCAGTGTCCTGGCCCAGGGCAAGGATGGCTACACCTTC
CASSVLAQGKDGYTF
>-|TRBV24-1|TRBJ1-5|-
TGTGCCACCAGTGATGAGGGTTATAGCAATCAGCCCCAGCATTTT
CATSDEGYSNQPQHF
>-|TRBV5-1|TRBJ2-2|TRBD1
TGCGCCAGCAGCCCTCGTCCCGGGACAGGGGGCGGCACCGGGGAGCTGTTTTTT
CASSPRPGTGGGTGELFF
>-|TRBV28|TRBJ2-7|TRBD1
TGTGCCAGCAGTTTAGGCCCTGAGGACAGGGACTACGAGCAGTACTTC
CASSLGPEDRDYEQYF
>-|TRBV3-1/TRBV3-2|TRBJ2-7|-
TGTGCCAGCAGCCAAGATTTCCAGGGCTACGAGCAGTACTTC
CASSQDFQGYEQYF
>-|TRBV7-9|TRBJ2-2|-
TGTGCCAGCAGCTTAGTACAGGGAGATACCGGGGAGCTGTTTTTT
CASSLVQGDTGELFF
>-|TRBV27|TRBJ2-7|TRBD1
TGTGCCAGCAGGAAGGACAGGGTCTCCTACGAGCAGTACTTC
CASRKDRVSYEQYF
>once|TRBV6-5|TRBJ2-5|-
TGTGCCAGCAGTTTACAGGGATGGGAGGAGACCCAGTACTTC
CASSLQGWEETQYF
>-|TRBV7-2|TRBJ2-5|TRBD2
TGTGCCAGCAGCCTCGGACTAGCGACAAAAGAGACCCAGTACTTC
CASSLGLATKETQYF
>-|TRBV19|TRBJ2-7|-
TGTGCCAGTAGTGTTACAAGCGGTCTAGACGAGCAGTACTTC
CASSVTSGLDEQYF
>-|TRBV5-1|TRBJ2-7|TRBD2
TGCGCCAGCAGCTTGACGGGACTAGCGATGTACGAGCAGTACTTC
CASSLTGLAMYEQYF
>-|TRBV23-1|TRBJ2-1|-
TGCGCCAGCCCCAACAGGGTTCGGCCCAATGAGCAGTTCTTC
CASPNRVRPNEQFF
>-|TRBV9|TRBJ1-2|-
TGTGCCAGCACCAGACAGCAGATTGACTATGGCTACACCTTC
CASTRQQIDYGYTF
>-|TRBV6-4|TRBJ2-1|-
TGTGCCAGCAGCCCCGCCAGGGAGGCGAATGAGCAGTTCTTC
CASSPAREANEQFF
>-|TRBV3-1/TRBV3-2|TRBJ2-7|TRBD2
TGTGCCAGCAGCCCCGGACTAGCGGGAGCCTACGAGCAGTACTTC
CASSPGLAGAYEQYF
>-|TRBV6-5|TRBJ1-2|-
TGTGCCAGCAGCCGAGATGCCGACTATGGCTACACCTTC
CASSRDADYGYTF
>once|TRBV5-1|TRBJ2-5|TRBD2
TGCGCCAGCAGCTTGGGAGGTAGCGGGAGACAAGAGACCCAGTACTTC
CASSLGGSGRQETQYF
>once|TRBV28|TRBJ2-7|-
TGTGCCAGCAGTTCCGGACAGATATACGAGCAGTACTTC
CASSSGQIYEQYF
>-|TRBV4-1|TRBJ2-7|-
TGCGCCAGCAGCCCCGAAGGGGCTAGAGGCTCCTACGAGCAGTACTTC
CASSPEGARGSYEQYF
>-|TRBV2|TRBJ2-3|TRBD2
TGTGCCAGCAGTGGGACTAGCGGGAGTGAAGATACGCAGTATTTT
CASSGTSGSEDTQYF
>-|TRBV6-2/TRBV6-3|TRBJ2-7|-
TGTGCCAGCAGCAATGGGGCCAGCGAGCAGTACTTC
CASSNGASEQYF
>-|TRBV5-4|TRBJ1-5|-
TGTGCCAGCAGCTTGGGGACAGAGAATCAGCCCCAGCATTTT
CASSLGTENQPQHF
>-|TRBV11-2|TRBJ2-7|TRBD1
TGTGCCAGCAGCTTAGCGGGAGGACAGGGGGCGCGAAGCCCGTACTTC
CASSLAGGQGARSPYF
>-|TRBV4-2|TRBJ2-1|-
TGTGCCAGCAGCCAACCCGCTGGACAGGGAACTAGCGTCTTC
CASSQPAGQGTSVF
>-|TRBV6-6|TRBJ1-1|TRBD1
TGTGCCAGCAGTTCAACGGGACAGACCCTCACTGAAGCTTTCTTT
CASSSTGQTLTEAFF
>-|TRBV5-4|TRBJ2-2|TRBD2
TGTGCCAGCAGCTTAAGGCGGACTAGCGGGAGGGCCTCGAACACCGGGGAGCTGTTTTTT
CASSLRRTSGRASNTGELFF
>-|TRBV5-5|TRBJ2-7|-
TGTGCCAGCAGCTTGGGTAGCACATCCTACGAGCAGTACTTC
CASSLGSTSYEQYF
>-|TRBV15|TRBJ1-2|TRBD1
TGTGCCACCAGCAGAGGAAACAGGGGTTTTAACTATGGCTACACCTTC
CATSRGNRGFNYGYTF